The 6 T cell receptor beta chains below were found in one sample sequenced in a study of cytomegalovirus exposure and HLA in healthy donors. A multiplex PCR was run with 60 Vbeta primers and 13 Jbeta primers. Clones were sequenced by immunoSEQ multiplex PCR, and TCRdb holds only the in-frame ones, with some missing. This sample has over 120,000 clones, with 65% to 90% found just once. The material sequenced was PBMCs. These receptors all stem from a woman in her twenties or thirties in good health and CMV-seronegative.

This clone was observed a handful of times. The V and J genes are TRBV9 and TRBJ1-3; TRBD1 might be the D (5 bases). Trimming left V 4 bases short and J 4 bases short, with 12 bases between. Germline CDR1 and CDR2: SGDLS and YYNGEE. The CDR3 spans 14 residues. The CDR3, as DNA: TGTGCCAGCAGCCTAGCAGGGAAGGGAAACACCATATATTTT. This codes for CASSLAGKGNTIYF.

The gene calls are TRBV2 and TRBJ2-7; 7 bases line up with TRBD1. The CDR3 is 14 amino acids. V lost 5 bases and J lost 3; bases outside the gene matches: 7. The germline V gene has CDR1 SNHLY and CDR2 FYNNEI. This chain's CDR3 is CASSYRQGNYEQYF. The CDR3 nucleotides read TGTGCCAGCAGTTACCGACAGGGAAACTACGAGCAGTACTTC.

V gene TRBV15 combines with J gene TRBJ1-2; no firm D call. Germline assignment: CDR1 LNHNV and CDR2 YYDKDF (reference sequence). The CDR3 runs 15 residues. V lost 0 bases and J lost 4, with 12 bases in between. The chain's CDR3 is CATSRDSGSRYGYTF. The CDR3 region has the DNA TGTGCCACCAGCAGAGATTCGGGGTCCCGCTATGGCTACACCTTC. The full variable domain, its missing parts supplied by reference TRBV15 and TRBJ1-2, is DAMVIQNPRYQVTQFGKPVTLSCSQTLNHNVMYWYQQKSSQAPKLLFHYYDKDFNNEADTPDNFQSRRPNTSFCFLDIRSPGLGDTAMYLCATSRDSGSRYGYTFGSGTRLTVV.

This clone was seen just once. The chain has TRBV2 and TRBJ2-5; a weak D match, TRBD2 (5 bases). TRBJ2-7 matches the DNA end more closely, so the J call is doubtful. In germline, CDR1 is SNHLY, CDR2 FYNNEI. CDR3 size: 13 residues. CDR3 DNA: TGTGCCAGCAGTGAGGGGAGCTCCTACGAGCAGTACTTC. Translated: CASSEGSSYEQYF.

The chain combines TRBV7-8 with TRBJ2-7; the match to TRBD2 covers 9 bases. With 2 bases clipped from V and 2 bases from J, the junction kept 1 base outside the gene matches. The germline CDR1 and CDR2 sequences are SGHVS and FQNEAQ. CDR3 length equals 14 residues. Written as DNA, the CDR3 is TGTGCCAGCAGCTTACTAGCGGGGACCTACGAGCAGTACTTC. Its translation is CASSLLAGTYEQYF.

The chain links TRBV5-6 to TRBJ1-2; TRBD1 matches 11 bases. With V trimmed by 4 bases and J by 6 bases, 5 bases remained unmatched. CDR3 length equals 14 residues. Germline V gives CDR1 SGHDT, CDR2 YYEEEE. As DNA, the CDR3 is TGTGCCAGCAGCCTGGACAGGGGGCGCGATGGCTACACCTTC. It translates to CASSLDRGRDGYTF.